The sequence of this TCR beta chain was determined in a study of cytomegalovirus exposure and HLA in healthy donors. Whole-study context: Unique TCR beta sequences numbering approximately 100 million came from around 180 million T cells in an earlier analysis. Study-wide findings and caveats: Later analysis showed most CMV-associated TCR beta chains appearing HLA-restricted. Per a prior analysis, the majority of TCR beta V segments were productive roughly 90% or roughly 30% of the time.

Primers included in the PCR were 60 Vbeta and 13 Jbeta primers. The method was immunoSEQ multiplex PCR; TCRdb's version includes in-frame clones alone and lacks a portion of them. Altogether around 40,000 clones are present, approximately 70% being singletons, with the ten largest covering approximately 4%. With regard to this clone: Its antigen remains unknown.

The V gene's germline CDR1 is MNHEY and CDR2 SVGAGI. The ends were cut back, 6 bases at V and 8 bases at J, with 13 bases in the middle. This CDR3 region has 12 residues. The sequenced sample was PBMCs. The chain carries TRBV6-5 and TRBJ1-2; D not resolved. This TCR was recovered from a man in his forties or fifties in good health and CMV-seronegative. This CDR3 is CASSPRERGYTF. Written as DNA, the CDR3 is TGTGCCAGCAGCCCACGCGAGAGGGGCTACACCTTC.